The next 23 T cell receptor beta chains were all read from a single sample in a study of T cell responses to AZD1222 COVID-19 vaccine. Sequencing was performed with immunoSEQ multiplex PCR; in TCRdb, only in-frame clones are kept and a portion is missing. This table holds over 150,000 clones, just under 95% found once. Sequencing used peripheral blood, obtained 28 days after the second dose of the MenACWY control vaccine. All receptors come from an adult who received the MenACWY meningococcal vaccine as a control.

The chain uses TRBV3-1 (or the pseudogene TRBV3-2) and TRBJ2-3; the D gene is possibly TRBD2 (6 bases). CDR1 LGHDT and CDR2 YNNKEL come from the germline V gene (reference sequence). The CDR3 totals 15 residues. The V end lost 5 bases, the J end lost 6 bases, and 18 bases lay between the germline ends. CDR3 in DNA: TGTGCCAGCAGCTCCCTCGGGGCTAGCGTGGATACGCAGTATTTT. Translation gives CASSSLGASVDTQYF.

This CDR3 reads CASSRQEEGHYGYTF. The DNA for the CDR3 is TGCGCCAGCAGTAGACAGGAAGAGGGCCACTATGGCTACACCTTC. This chain uses TRBV5-1 with TRBJ1-2; tentatively, D is TRBD1 (6 bases). Germline V CDR1 and CDR2: SGHRS, YFSETQ. The CDR3 has 15 residues. Deletions cut 5 bases from V and 3 bases from J, with 17 bases between.

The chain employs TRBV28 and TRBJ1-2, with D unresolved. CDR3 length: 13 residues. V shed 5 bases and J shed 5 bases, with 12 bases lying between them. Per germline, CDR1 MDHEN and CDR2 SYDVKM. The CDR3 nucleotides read TGTGCCAGCAGTGGGAATTCAGGTTATGGCTACACCTTC. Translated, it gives CASSGNSGYGYTF.

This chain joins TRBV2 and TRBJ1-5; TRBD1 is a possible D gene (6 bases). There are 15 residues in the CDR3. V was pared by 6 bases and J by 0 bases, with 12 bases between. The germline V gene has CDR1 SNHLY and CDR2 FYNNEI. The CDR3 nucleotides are TGTGCCAGCAGGGGGGCAGGTTATAGCAATCAGCCCCAGCATTTT. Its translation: CASRGAGYSNQPQHF.

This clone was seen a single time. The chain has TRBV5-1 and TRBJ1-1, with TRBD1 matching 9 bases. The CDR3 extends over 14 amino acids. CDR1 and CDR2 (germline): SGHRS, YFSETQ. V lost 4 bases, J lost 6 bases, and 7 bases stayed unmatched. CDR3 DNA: TGCGCCAGCAGCGTGGACAGGGGACTCGCTGAAGCTTTCTTT. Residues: CASSVDRGLAEAFF.

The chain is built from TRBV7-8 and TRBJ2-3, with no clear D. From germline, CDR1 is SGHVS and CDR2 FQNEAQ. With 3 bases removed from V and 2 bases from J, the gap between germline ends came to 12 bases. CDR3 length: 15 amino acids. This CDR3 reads CASSLSFSYTDTQYF. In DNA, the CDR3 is TGTGCCAGCAGCTTGTCGTTTAGTTACACAGATACGCAGTATTTT.

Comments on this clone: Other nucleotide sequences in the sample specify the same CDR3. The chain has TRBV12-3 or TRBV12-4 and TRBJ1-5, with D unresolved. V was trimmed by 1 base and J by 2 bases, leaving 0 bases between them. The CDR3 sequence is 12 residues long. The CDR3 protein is CASSLGNQPQHF. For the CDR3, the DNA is TGTGCCAGCAGTTTAGGCAATCAGCCCCAGCATTTT.

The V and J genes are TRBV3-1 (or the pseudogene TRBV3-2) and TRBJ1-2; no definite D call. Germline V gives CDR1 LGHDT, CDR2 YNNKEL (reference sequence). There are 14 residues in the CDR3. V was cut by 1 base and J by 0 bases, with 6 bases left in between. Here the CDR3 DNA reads TGTGCCAGCAGCCAAGCTCCAGCTAACTATGGCTACACCTTC. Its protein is CASSQAPANYGYTF.

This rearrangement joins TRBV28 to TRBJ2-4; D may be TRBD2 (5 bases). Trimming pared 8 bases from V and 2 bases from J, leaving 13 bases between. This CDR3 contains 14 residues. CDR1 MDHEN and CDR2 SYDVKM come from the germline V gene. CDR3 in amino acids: CASGSPGTKNIQYF. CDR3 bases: TGTGCCAGCGGTTCCCCGGGAACCAAAAACATTCAGTACTTC.

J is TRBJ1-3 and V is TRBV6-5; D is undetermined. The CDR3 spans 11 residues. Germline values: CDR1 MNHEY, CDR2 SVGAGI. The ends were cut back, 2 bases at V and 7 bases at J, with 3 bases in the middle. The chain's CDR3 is CASSYHNTIYF. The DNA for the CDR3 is TGTGCCAGCAGTTACCACAACACCATATATTTT.

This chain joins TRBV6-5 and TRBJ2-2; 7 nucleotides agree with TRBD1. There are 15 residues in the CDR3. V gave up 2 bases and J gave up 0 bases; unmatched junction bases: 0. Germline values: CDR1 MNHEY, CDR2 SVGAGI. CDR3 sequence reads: CASSYGTANTGELFF. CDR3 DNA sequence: TGTGCCAGCAGTTACGGGACAGCGAACACCGGGGAGCTGTTTTTT.

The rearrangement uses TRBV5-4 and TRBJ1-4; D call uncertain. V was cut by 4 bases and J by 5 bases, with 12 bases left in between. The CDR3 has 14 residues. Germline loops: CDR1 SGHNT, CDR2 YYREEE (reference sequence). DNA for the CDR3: TGTGCCAGCAGCCCGGACGCGAAAAATGAAAAACTGTTTTTT. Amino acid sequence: CASSPDAKNEKLFF. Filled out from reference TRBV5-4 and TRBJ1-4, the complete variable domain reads ETGVTQSPTHLIKTRGQQVTLRCSSQSGHNTVSWYQQALGQGPQFIFQYYREEENGRGNFPPRFSGLQFPNYSSELNVNALELDDSALYLCASSPDAKNEKLFFGSGTQLSVL.

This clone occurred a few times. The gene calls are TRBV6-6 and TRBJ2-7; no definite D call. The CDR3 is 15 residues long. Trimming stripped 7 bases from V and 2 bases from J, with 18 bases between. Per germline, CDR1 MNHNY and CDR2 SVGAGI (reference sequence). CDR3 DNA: TGTGCCAGCACCCCGGCCGCAGGCAAGGCCTACGAGCAGTACTTC. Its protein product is CASTPAAGKAYEQYF.

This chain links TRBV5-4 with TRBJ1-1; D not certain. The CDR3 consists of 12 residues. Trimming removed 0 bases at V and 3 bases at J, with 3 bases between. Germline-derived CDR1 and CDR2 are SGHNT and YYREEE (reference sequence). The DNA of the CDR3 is TGTGCCAGCAGCTTGGGGTACACTGAAGCTTTCTTT. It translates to CASSLGYTEAFF.

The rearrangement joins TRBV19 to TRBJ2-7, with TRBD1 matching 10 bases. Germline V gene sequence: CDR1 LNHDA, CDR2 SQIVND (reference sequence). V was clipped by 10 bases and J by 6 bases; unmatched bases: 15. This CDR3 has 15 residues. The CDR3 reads CATRFTGQGDREQYF. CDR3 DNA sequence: TGTGCCACCCGTTTTACCGGACAGGGGGACCGCGAGCAGTACTTC.

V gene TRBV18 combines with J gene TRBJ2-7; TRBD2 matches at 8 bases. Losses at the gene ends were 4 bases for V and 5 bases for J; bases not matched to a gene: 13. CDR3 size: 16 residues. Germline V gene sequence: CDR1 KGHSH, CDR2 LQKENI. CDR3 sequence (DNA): TGTGCCAGCTCACTCTCTCCGGGAGGGGGATCCGACGAGCAGTACTTC. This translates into CASSLSPGGGSDEQYF.

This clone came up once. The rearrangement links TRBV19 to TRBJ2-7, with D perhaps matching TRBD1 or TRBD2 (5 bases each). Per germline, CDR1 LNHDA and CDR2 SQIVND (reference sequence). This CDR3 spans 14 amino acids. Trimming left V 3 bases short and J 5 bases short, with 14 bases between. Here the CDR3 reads CASSIVWGPHEQYF. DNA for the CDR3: TGTGCCAGTAGTATTGTTTGGGGACCACACGAGCAGTACTTC.

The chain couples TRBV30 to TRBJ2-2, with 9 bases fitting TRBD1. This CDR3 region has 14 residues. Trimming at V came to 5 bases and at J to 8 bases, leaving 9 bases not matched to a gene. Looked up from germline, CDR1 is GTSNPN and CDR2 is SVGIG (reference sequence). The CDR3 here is CAWGPGQGIGELFF. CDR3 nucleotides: TGTGCCTGGGGGCCGGGACAGGGAATTGGGGAGCTGTTTTTT. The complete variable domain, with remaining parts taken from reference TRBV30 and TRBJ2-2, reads SQTIHQWPATLVQPVGSPLSLECTVEGTSNPNLYWYRQAAGRGLQLLFYSVGIGQISSEVPQNLSASRPQDRQFILSSKKLLLSDSGFYLCAWGPGQGIGELFFGEGSRLTVL.

DNA of the CDR3: TGTGCCAGCAGTTTACCTGGAAACACCATATATTTT. Translated, it gives CASSLPGNTIYF. The gene calls are TRBV12-3 or TRBV12-4 and TRBJ1-3; D gene unclear. The CDR3 consists of 12 residues. V lost 2 bases and J 2 bases, leaving 1 base between the germline ends.

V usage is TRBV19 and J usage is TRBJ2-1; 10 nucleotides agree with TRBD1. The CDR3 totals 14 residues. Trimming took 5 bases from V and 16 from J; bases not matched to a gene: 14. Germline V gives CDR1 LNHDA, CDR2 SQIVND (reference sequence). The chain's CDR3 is CASSWGQGWNEPFF. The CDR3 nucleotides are TGTGCCAGTAGTTGGGGACAGGGGTGGAATGAGCCCTTCTTC.

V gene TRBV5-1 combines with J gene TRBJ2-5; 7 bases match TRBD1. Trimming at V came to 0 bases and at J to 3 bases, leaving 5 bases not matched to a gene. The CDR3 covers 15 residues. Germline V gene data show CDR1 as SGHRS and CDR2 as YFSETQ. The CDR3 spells CASSLAATGEETQYF. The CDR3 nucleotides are TGCGCCAGCAGCTTGGCCGCTACAGGGGAAGAGACCCAGTACTTC.

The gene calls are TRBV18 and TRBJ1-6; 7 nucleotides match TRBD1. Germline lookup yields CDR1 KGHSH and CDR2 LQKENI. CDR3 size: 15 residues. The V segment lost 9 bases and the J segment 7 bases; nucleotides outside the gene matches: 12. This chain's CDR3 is CASKVGSRGNSPLHF. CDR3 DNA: TGTGCCAGTAAGGTCGGGAGCAGGGGGAATTCACCCCTCCACTTT.

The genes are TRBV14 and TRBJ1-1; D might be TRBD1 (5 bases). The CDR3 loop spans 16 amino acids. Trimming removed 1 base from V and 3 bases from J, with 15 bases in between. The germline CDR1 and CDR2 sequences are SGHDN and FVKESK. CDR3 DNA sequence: TGTGCCAGCAGCCAAGTAGGGCGGGGGGATTACACTGAAGCTTTCTTT. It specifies CASSQVGRGDYTEAFF.